The rows below give T cell receptor beta chains drawn from one sample of a study of cytomegalovirus exposure and HLA in healthy donors. This table comes from immunoSEQ multiplex PCR, and its TCRdb copy is limited to in-frame clones, with some not included. This sample yields 50,000 to 65,000 clones, of which about 71% are seen a single time; 22% belongs to the top ten. The sequenced sample consisted of PBMCs. Every receptor here comes from a woman aged 50 to 60 in good health and CMV-seropositive. CDR3s include the opening cysteine and the closing phenylalanine or tryptophan. A D gene is named only where the DNA matches it firmly. A row's size may be missing; if present it is once, few, many or a size class.

abundance	v_gene	d_gene	j_gene	CDR3nt	CDR3aa
.	TRBV5-1	.	TRBJ1-1	TGCGCCAGCAGCTTCCTCGGACAGTTGACTGAAGCTTTCTTT	CASSFLGQLTEAFF
.	TRBV18	.	TRBJ1-4	TGTGCCAGCTCAAGCAGGGCCCTTGCAACTAATGAAAAACTGTTTTTT	CASSSRALATNEKLFF
.	TRBV9	.	TRBJ2-3	TGTGCCAGCAGCTCGAGGGATACGCAGTATTTT	CASSSRDTQYF
.	TRBV7-9	.	TRBJ1-2	TGTGCCAGCAGCCCTTACCCCCGGGATCAGACCGGCTACACCTTC	CASSPYPRDQTGYTF
.	TRBV11-2	TRBD2	TRBJ2-3	TGTGCCAGCAGCTTTAGCGGGGGAAGTACAGATACGCAGTATTTT	CASSFSGGSTDTQYF
.	TRBV6-5	TRBD1	TRBJ2-3	TGTGCCAGCAGTGACGACAGGGCCACAGATACGCAGTATTTT	CASSDDRATDTQYF
.	TRBV27	TRBD1	TRBJ2-1	TGTGCCAGCACAGGGGGTTCTATTGATGAGCAGTTCTTC	CASTGGSIDEQFF
once	TRBV5-1	TRBD1	TRBJ1-3	TGCGCCAGCAGCCTGACAGGGTCTGGAAACACCATATATTTT	CASSLTGSGNTIYF
.	TRBV11-2	TRBD2	TRBJ2-3	TGTGCCAGCAGCTTAATGACTAGCGGGAGTTTTACAGATACGCAGTATTTT	CASSLMTSGSFTDTQYF
.	TRBV5-6	.	TRBJ1-2	TGTGCCAGCAGCCGGAGAGGAGGTTACTATGGCTACACCTTC	CASSRRGGYYGYTF
.	TRBV2	TRBD2	TRBJ2-7	TGTGCCAGCACCCCAGACTTTAGCGGGGGTACCTACGAGCAGTACTTC	CASTPDFSGGTYEQYF
few	TRBV5-1	.	TRBJ2-2	TGCGCCAGCAGCTTGTCCCCCGTCGGCACCGGGGAGCTGTTTTTT	CASSLSPVGTGELFF
.	TRBV19	.	TRBJ2-3	TGTGCCAGTAGTATTCGCCCGACTAGCACAGATACGCAGTATTTT	CASSIRPTSTDTQYF
.	TRBV6-4	TRBD1	TRBJ1-2	TGTGCCAGCAGTACGACAGGGGGCTATGGCTACACCTTC	CASSTTGGYGYTF
.	TRBV5-5	.	TRBJ2-7	TGTGCCAGCAGCCACTCATCCGAGCAGTACTTC	CASSHSSEQYF
.	TRBV6-6	TRBD1	TRBJ2-1	TGTGCCAGCAGTTACGGAGTGACAGGGTCTGAGCAGTTCTTC	CASSYGVTGSEQFF
.	TRBV2	TRBD2	TRBJ2-7	TGTGCCTCCGGAGGGAGGGCGAGAGAGCAGTACTTC	CASGGRAREQYF
.	TRBV15	TRBD2	TRBJ2-3	TGTGCCACCAGCAGAGGGGCGGGAGGAATGGATACGCAGTATTTT	CATSRGAGGMDTQYF
.	TRBV5-6	TRBD1	TRBJ1-1	TGTGCCAGCAGCTGGGGGCAGGGGGCGGTCACTGAAGCTTTCTTT	CASSWGQGAVTEAFF
.	TRBV9	.	TRBJ2-1	TGTGCCAGCAGCGCCATAGCGGAAAACTACAATGAGCAGTTCTTC	CASSAIAENYNEQFF
.	TRBV5-1	.	TRBJ2-1	TGCGCCAGCAGCTTGGCCGCGAGACAGACCTACAATGAGCAGTTCTTC	CASSLAARQTYNEQFF
.	TRBV29-1	.	TRBJ2-7	TGCAGCGCCGCGGGTGGGGTAGGTCCCGAGCAGTACTTC	CSAAGGVGPEQYF
.	TRBV18	.	TRBJ1-2	TGTGCCAGCTCTCCGACAGACGGTAACTATGGCTACACCTTC	CASSPTDGNYGYTF
.	TRBV4-1	TRBD2	TRBJ2-1	TGCGCCAGCAGCCAAGTGGAAGCGGGAGCTTGTCTCTTC	CASSQVEAGACLF
.	TRBV4-3	TRBD1	TRBJ2-3	TGCGCCAGCAGCTTAGGGGGGGACAGGGTGAGAGATACGCAGTATTTT	CASSLGGDRVRDTQYF
few	TRBV7-9	.	TRBJ1-5	TGTGCCAGCAGCTCAGGGGGCAATCAGCCCCAGCATTTT	CASSSGGNQPQHF
.	TRBV5-4	TRBD1	TRBJ1-2	TGTGCCAGCAGCTTGACCCGACAGGGAAACTATGGCTACACCTTC	CASSLTRQGNYGYTF
.	TRBV2	.	TRBJ1-4	TGTGCCAGCAGCTACTCGCGGGGGGGAAATGAAAAACTGTTTTTT	CASSYSRGGNEKLFF
few	TRBV6-5	TRBD2	TRBJ2-7	TGTGCCAGCAGTTACTCGTTAACAGCGGGAGGTGGTGAGCAGTACTTC	CASSYSLTAGGGEQYF
.	TRBV4-3	.	TRBJ2-7	TGCGCCAGCAGCCCCTTATTAATGTACGAGCAGTACTTC	CASSPLLMYEQYF
.	TRBV29-1	TRBD2	TRBJ2-7	TGCAGCGGGGGGGGTGGATCCTACGAGCAGTACTTC	CSGGGGSYEQYF
.	TRBV19	.	TRBJ2-5	TGTGCCAGTTCAACGGGGGGCGGGGTAGAAACCCAGTACTTC	CASSTGGGVETQYF
.	TRBV7-2	.	TRBJ1-1	TGTGCCAGTATACAGGGAAGTAAGAACACTGAAGCTTTCTTT	CASIQGSKNTEAFF
.	TRBV11-2	TRBD1	TRBJ2-5	TGTGCCAGCAGCTCCTCGGGACAGTCGGAGACCCAGTACTTC	CASSSSGQSETQYF
.	TRBV19	.	TRBJ2-2	TGTGCCAGTAGTCCAACCGGGACTGTTTCCACCGGGGAGCTGTTTTTT	CASSPTGTVSTGELFF
.	TRBV7-2	.	TRBJ2-1	TGTGCCAGCAGCGGAGCCTACCCCAATGAGCAGTTCTTC	CASSGAYPNEQFF
.	TRBV6-1	.	TRBJ1-2	TGTGCCAGCAGTGAAGTGAGGGGGAGTGGCTACACCTTC	CASSEVRGSGYTF
few	TRBV7-9	TRBD1	TRBJ1-5	TGTGCCAGCAGCACGGGACAGGGAGATCAGCCCCAGCATTTT	CASSTGQGDQPQHF
.	TRBV12-5	TRBD1	TRBJ2-2	TGTGCTAGTGGAATCGGACAGGGGACCGGGGAGCTGTTTTTT	CASGIGQGTGELFF
.	TRBV4-2	.	TRBJ1-4	TGTGCCGTCGGGGCAACAGGGACGGAAAAACTGTTTTTT	CAVGATGTEKLFF
few	TRBV9	.	TRBJ1-6	TGTGCCAGCAGCGTAGGGAATAGAGGATCACCCCTCCACTTT	CASSVGNRGSPLHF
many	TRBV12-5	TRBD1	TRBJ1-5	TGTGCTAGTGGTCGGGCAGGGACAGGGGCGTTCAATCAGCCCCAGCATTTT	CASGRAGTGAFNQPQHF
.	TRBV11-2	TRBD2	TRBJ2-7	TGTGCCAGCTTTGGGGCGACTAGCGGTAGGAGCTCCTACGAGCAGTACTTC	CASFGATSGRSSYEQYF
.	TRBV23-1	.	TRBJ2-7	TGCGCCAGCAGACAAACCAGAGAGGGCCAGCACTACGAGCAGTACTTC	CASRQTREGQHYEQYF
.	TRBV7-6	.	TRBJ2-3	TGTGCCAGCAGCTTAGCTTGGGGCCATGCAGATACGCAGTATTTT	CASSLAWGHADTQYF
few	TRBV28	.	TRBJ1-5	TGTGCCAGCAGTTTAGAACCCCCTGGCATCGATCAGCCCCAGCATTTT	CASSLEPPGIDQPQHF
.	TRBV2	.	TRBJ2-1	TGTGCCAGCAGTGAACCCCCAGACTACAATGAGCAGTTCTTC	CASSEPPDYNEQFF
.	TRBV6-5	.	TRBJ1-2	TGTGCCAGCAGTTCGACAGGCGGCTACACCTTC	CASSSTGGYTF
.	TRBV27	.	TRBJ1-6	TGTGCCAGCCCGTCTTTTAAGGACGGCACCGACGGGGGTTCACCCCTCCACTTT	CASPSFKDGTDGGSPLHF
.	TRBV4-3	.	TRBJ2-7	TGCGCCAGCAGCCAAAAAGTCGGGAACGAGCAGTACTTC	CASSQKVGNEQYF
.	TRBV5-1	.	TRBJ1-2	TGCGCCAGCAGCTCCGAGCCTCGAGGGGGTGACTATGGCTACACCTTC	CASSSEPRGGDYGYTF
.	TRBV29-1	TRBD1	TRBJ2-4	TGCAGCGTGGACAGGAAAAACATTCAGTACTTC	CSVDRKNIQYF
.	TRBV7-2	.	TRBJ1-5	TGTGCCAGCAGCTTTGGCCATCAGCCCCAGCATTTT	CASSFGHQPQHF
.	TRBV28	TRBD1	TRBJ1-2	TGTGCCAGCAGTTTTCCAGGGGGAATCTATGGCTACACCTTC	CASSFPGGIYGYTF